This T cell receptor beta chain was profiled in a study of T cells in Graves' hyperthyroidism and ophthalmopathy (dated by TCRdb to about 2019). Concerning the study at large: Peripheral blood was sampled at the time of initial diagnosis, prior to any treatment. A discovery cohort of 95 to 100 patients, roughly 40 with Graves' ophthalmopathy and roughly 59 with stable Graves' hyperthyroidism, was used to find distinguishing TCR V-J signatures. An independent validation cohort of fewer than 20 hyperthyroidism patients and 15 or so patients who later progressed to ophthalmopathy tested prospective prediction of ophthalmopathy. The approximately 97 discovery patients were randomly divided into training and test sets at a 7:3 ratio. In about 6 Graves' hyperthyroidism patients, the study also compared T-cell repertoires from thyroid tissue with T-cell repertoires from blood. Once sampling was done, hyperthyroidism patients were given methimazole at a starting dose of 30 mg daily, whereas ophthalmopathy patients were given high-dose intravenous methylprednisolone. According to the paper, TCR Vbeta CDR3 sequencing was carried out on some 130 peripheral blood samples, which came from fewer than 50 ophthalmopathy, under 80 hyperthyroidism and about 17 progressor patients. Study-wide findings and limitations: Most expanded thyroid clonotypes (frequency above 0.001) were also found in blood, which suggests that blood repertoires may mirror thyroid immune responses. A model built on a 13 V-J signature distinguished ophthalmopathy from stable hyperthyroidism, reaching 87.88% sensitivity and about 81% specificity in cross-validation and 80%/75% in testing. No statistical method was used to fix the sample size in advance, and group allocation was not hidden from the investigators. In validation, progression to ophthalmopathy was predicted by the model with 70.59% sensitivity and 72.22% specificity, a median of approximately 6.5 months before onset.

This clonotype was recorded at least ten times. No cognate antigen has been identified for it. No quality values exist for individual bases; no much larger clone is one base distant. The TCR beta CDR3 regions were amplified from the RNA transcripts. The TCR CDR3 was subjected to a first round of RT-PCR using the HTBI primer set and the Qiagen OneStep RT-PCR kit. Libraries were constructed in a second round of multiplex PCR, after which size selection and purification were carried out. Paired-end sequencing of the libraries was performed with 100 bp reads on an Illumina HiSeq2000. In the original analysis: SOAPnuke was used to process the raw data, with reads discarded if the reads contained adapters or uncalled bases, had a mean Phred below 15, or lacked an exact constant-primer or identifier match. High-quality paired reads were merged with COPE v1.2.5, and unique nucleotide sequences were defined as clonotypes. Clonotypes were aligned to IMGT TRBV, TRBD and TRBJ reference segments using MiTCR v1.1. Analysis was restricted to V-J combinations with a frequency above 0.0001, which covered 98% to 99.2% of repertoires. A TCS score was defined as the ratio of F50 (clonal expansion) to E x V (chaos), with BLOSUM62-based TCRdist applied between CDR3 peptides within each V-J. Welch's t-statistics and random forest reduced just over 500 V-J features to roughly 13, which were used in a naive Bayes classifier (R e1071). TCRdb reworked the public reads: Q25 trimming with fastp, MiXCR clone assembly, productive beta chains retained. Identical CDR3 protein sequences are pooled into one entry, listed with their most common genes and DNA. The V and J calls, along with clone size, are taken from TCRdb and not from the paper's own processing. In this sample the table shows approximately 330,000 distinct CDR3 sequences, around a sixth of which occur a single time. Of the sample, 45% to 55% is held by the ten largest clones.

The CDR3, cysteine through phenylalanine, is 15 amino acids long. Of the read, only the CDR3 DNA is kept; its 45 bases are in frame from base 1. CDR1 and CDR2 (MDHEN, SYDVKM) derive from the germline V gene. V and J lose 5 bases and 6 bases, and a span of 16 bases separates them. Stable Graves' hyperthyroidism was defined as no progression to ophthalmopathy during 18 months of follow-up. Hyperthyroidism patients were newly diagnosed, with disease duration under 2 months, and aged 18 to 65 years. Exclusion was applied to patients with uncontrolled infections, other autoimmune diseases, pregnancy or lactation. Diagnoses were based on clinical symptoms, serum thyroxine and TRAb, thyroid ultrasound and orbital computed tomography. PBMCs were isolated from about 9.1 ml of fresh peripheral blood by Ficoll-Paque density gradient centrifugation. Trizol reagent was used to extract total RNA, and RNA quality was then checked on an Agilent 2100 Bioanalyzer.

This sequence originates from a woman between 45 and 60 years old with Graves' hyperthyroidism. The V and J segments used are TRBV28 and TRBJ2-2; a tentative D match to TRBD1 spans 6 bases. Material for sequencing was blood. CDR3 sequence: CASSPLIGTPGELFF. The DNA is TGTGCCAGCAGTCCACTAATAGGGACACCCGGGGAGCTGTTTTTT.